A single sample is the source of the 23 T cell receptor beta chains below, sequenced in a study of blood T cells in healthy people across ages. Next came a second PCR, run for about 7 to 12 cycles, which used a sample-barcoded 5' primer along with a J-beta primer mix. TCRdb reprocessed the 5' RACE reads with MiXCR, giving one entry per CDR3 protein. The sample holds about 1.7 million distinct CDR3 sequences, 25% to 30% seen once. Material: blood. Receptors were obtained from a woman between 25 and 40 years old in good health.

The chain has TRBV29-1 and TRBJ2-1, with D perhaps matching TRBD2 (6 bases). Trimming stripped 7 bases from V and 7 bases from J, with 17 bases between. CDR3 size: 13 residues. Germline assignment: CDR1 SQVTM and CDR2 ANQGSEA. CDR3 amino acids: CSALGSGLNEQFF. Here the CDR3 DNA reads TGCAGCGCCCTAGGGTCGGGACTTAATGAGCAGTTCTTC.

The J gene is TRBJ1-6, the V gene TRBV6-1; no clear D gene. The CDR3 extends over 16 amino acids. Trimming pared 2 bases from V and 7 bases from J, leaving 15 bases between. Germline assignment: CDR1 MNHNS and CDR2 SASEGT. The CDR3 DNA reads TGTGCCAGCAGTGAAATGGCAAGTAGAGGGAATTCACCCCTCCACTTT. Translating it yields CASSEMASRGNSPLHF.

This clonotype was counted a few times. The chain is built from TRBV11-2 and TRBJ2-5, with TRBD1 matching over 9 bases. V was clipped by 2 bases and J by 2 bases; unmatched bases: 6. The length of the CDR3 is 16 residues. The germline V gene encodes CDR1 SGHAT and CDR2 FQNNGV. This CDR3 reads CASSLQQGAWQETQYF. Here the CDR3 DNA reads TGTGCCAGCAGCTTACAACAGGGGGCATGGCAAGAGACCCAGTACTTC.

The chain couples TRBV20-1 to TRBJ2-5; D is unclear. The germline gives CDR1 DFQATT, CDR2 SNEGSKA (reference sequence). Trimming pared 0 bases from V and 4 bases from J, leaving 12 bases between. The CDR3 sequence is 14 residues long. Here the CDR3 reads CSARDSRIRETQYF. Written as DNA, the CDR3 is TGCAGTGCTAGAGACTCTAGAATTAGAGAGACCCAGTACTTC.

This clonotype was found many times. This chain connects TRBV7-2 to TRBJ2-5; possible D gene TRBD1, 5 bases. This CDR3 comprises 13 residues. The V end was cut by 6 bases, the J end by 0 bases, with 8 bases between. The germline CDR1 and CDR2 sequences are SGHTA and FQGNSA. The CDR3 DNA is TGTGCCAGCAGTGGACATTACCAAGAGACCCAGTACTTC. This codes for CASSGHYQETQYF.

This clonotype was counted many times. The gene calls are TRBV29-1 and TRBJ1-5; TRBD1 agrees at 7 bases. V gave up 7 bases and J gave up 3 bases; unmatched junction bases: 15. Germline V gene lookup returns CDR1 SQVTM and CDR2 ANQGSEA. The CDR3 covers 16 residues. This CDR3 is CSGAIETGINNQPQHF. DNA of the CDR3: TGCAGCGGGGCAATCGAGACAGGGATCAACAATCAGCCCCAGCATTTT. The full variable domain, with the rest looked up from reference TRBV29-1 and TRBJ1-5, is SAVISQKPSRDICQRGTSLTIQCQVDSQVTMMFWYRQQPGQSLTLIATANQGSEATYESGFVIDKFPISRPNLTFSTLTVSNMSPEDSSIYLCSGAIETGINNQPQHFGDGTRLSIL.

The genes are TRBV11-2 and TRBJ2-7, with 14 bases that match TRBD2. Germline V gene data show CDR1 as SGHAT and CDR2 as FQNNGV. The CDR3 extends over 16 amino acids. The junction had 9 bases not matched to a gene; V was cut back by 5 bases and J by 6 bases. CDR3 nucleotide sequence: TGTGCCAGCAGCCCAACGACTAGCGGGAGGGCCGGCGAGCAGTACTTC. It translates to CASSPTTSGRAGEQYF.

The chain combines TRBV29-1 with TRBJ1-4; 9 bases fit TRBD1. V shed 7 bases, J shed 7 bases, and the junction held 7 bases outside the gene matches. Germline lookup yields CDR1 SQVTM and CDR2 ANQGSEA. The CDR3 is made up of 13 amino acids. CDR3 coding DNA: TGCAGCGGTCTACAGGGGGCCTCTGAAAAACTGTTTTTT. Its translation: CSGLQGASEKLFF.

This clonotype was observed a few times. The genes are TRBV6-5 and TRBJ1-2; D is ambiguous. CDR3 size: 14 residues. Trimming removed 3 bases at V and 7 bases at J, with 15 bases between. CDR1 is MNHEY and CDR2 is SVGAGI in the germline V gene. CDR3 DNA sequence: TGTGCCAGCAGTTATAGGGCCAGTGGGAGTGGCTACACCTTC. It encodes CASSYRASGSGYTF.

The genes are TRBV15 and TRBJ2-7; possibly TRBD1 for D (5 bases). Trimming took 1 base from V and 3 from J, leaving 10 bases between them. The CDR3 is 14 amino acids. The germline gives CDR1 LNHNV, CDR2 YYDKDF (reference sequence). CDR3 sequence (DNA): TGTGCCACCAGCAGAGGACTCGACAGCTACGAGCAGTACTTC. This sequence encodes CATSRGLDSYEQYF.

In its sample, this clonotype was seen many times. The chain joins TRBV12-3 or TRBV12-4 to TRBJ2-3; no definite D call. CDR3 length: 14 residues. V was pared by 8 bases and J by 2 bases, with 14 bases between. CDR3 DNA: TGTGCCAGCTGGTCCGGAACAGACACAGATACGCAGTATTTT. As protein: CASWSGTDTDTQYF.

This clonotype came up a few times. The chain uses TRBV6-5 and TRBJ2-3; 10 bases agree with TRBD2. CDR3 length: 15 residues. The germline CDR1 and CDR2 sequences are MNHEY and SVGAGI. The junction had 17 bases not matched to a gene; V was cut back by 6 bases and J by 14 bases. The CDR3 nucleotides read TGTGCCAGCAGCCGGACTAGCGGTTTCCAGCAGACTGCGTATTTT. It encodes CASSRTSGFQQTAYF.

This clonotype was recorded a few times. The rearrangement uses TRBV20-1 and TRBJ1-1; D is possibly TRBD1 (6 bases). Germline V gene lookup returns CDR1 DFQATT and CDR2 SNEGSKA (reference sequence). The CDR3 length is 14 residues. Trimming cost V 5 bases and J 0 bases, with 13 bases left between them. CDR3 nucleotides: TGCAGTGCTCGACTACAGGGACTGAACACTGAAGCTTTCTTT. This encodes CSARLQGLNTEAFF.

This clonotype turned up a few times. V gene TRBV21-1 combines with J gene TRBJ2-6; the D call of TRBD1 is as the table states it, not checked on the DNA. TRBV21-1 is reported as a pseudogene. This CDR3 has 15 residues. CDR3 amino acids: CASSQEGAGANVLTF. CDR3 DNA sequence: TGTGCCAGCAGCCAAGAGGGCGCTGGGGCCAACGTCCTGACTTTC.

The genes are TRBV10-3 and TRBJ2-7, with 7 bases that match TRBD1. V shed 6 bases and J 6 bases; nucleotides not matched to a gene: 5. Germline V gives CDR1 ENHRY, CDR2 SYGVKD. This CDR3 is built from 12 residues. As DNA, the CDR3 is TGTGCCATCAGAGAGACAGGGTCCGAGCAGTACTTC. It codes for CAIRETGSEQYF.

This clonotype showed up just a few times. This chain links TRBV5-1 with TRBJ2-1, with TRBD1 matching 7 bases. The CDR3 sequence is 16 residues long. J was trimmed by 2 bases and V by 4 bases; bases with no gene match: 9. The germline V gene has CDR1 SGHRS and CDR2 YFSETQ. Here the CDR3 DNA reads TGCGCCAGCAGCCCTTGGTCAGGGGGAACCTACAATGAGCAGTTCTTC. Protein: CASSPWSGGTYNEQFF.

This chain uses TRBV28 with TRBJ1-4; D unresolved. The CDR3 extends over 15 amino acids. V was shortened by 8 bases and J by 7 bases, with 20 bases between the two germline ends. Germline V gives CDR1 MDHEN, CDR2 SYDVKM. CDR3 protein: CASGERRFAGEKLFF. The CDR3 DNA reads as TGTGCCAGCGGGGAGCGAAGGTTTGCGGGTGAAAAACTGTTTTTT.

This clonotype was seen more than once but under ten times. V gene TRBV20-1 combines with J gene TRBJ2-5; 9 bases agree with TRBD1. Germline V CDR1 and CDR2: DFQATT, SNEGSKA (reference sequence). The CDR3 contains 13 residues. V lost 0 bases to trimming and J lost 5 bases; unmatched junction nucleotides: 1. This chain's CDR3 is CSARDDRGETQYF. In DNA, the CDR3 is TGCAGTGCTAGAGACGACAGGGGGGAGACCCAGTACTTC.

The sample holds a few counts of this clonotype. CDR3 sequence (DNA): TGTGCCAGCAGTAAGGGGACAGGGAACTACGAGCAGTACTTC. Its protein is CASSKGTGNYEQYF. The J gene is TRBJ2-7, the V gene TRBV6-5; 9 nucleotides match TRBD1. Trimming at V came to 5 bases and at J to 3 bases, leaving 5 bases not matched to a gene. This CDR3 comprises 14 residues. CDR1 MNHEY and CDR2 SVGAGI come from the germline V gene.

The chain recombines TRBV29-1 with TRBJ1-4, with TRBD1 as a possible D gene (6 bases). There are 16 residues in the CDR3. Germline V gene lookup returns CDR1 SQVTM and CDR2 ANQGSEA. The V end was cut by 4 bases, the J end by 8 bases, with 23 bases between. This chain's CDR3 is CSVGLGGGGVQEKLFF. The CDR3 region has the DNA TGCAGCGTTGGTCTCGGCGGGGGCGGGGTTCAGGAAAAACTGTTTTTT.

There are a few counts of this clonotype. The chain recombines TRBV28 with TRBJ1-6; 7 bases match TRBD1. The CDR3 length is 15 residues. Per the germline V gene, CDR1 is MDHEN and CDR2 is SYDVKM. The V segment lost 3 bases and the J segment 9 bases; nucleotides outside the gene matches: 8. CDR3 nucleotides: TGTGCCAGCAGTTTCCAAGGAGGGGGCCCTTCACCCCTCCACTTT. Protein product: CASSFQGGGPSPLHF. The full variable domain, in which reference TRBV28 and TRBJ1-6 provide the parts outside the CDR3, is DVKVTQSSRYLVKRTGEKVFLECVQDMDHENMFWYRQDPGLGLRLIYFSYDVKMKEKGDIPEGYSVSREKKERFSLILESASTNQTSMYLCASSFQGGGPSPLHFGNGTRLTVT.

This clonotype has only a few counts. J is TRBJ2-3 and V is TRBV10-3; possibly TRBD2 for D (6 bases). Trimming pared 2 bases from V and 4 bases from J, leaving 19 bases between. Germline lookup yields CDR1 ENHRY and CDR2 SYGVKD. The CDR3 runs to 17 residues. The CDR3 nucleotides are TGTGCCATCAGTGAGGCCGGACTGGGCGGAGGGGCAGATACGCAGTATTTT. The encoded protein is CAISEAGLGGGADTQYF.

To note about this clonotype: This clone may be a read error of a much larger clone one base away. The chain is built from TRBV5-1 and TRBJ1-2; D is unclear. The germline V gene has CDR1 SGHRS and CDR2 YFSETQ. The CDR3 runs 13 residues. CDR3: CASGFEGADGYTF. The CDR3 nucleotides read TGCGCCAGCGGCTTCGAGGGCGCAGATGGCTACACCTTC.